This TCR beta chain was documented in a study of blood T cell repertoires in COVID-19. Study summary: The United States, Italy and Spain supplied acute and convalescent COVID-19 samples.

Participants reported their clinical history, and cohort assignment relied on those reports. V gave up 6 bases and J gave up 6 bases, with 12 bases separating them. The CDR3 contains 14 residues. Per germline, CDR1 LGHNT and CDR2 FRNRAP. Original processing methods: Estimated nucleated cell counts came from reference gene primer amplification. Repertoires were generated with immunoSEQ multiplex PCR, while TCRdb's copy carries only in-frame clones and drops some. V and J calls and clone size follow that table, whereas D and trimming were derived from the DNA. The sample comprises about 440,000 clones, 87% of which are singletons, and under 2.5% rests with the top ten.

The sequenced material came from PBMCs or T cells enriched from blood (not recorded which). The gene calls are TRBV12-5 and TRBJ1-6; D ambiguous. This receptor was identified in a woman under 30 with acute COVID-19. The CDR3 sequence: CASGRDGANSPLHF. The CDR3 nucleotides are TGTGCTAGTGGCAGAGACGGAGCTAATTCACCCCTCCACTTT.